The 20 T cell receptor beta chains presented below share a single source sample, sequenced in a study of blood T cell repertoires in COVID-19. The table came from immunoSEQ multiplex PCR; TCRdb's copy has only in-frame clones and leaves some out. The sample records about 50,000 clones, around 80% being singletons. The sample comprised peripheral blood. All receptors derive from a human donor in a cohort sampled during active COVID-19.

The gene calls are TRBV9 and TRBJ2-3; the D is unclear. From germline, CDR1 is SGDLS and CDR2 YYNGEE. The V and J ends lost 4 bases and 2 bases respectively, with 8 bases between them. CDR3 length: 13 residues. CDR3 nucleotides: TGTGCCAGCAGCTGGAGAGCCACAGATACGCAGTATTTT. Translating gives CASSWRATDTQYF.

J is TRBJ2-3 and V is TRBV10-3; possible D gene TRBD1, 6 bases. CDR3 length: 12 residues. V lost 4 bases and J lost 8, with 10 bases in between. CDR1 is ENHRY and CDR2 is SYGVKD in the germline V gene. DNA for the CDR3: TGTGCCATCAGTGGGGGGCTAGGTACGCAGTATTTT. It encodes CAISGGLGTQYF.

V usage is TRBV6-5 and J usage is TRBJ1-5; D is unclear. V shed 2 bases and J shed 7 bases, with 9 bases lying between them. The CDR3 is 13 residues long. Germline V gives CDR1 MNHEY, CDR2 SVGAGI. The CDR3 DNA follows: TGTGCCAGCAGTTACGGGAGGGCCCAGCCCCAGCATTTT. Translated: CASSYGRAQPQHF.

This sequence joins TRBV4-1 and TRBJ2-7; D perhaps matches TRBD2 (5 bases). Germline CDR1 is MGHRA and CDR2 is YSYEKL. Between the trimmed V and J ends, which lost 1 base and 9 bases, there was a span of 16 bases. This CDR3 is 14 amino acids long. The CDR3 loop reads CASSQVTDYNGQYF. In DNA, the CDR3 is TGCGCCAGCAGCCAAGTTACAGACTATAATGGGCAGTACTTC.

The CDR3 bases are TGTGCCAGCAGCTTCAGTCCCAGTTTAATCAATGAGCAGTTCTTC. It is translated as CASSFSPSLINEQFF. The chain carries TRBV7-2 and TRBJ2-1, with D hard to call. The CDR3 loop spans 15 amino acids. Trimming stripped 3 bases from V and 6 bases from J, with 15 bases between. Germline V gene lookup returns CDR1 SGHTA and CDR2 FQGNSA.

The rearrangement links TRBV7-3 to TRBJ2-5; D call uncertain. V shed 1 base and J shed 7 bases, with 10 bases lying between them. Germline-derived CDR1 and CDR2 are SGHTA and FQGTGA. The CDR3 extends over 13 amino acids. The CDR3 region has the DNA TGTGCCAGCAGCTTAATCCCCTCCGGGACCCAGTACTTC. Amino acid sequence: CASSLIPSGTQYF.

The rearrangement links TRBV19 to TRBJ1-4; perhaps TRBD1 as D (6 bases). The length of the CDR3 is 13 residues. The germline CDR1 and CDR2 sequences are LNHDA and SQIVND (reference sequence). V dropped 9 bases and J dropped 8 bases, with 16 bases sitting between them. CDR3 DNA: TGTGCCAGCTCTACAGGGCTGGAAGAAAAACTGTTTTTT. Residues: CASSTGLEEKLFF.

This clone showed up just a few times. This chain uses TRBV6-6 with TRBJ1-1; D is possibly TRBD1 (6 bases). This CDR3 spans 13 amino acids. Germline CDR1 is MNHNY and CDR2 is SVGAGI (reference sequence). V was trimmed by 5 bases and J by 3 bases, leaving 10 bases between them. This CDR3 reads CASSTGLDTEAFF. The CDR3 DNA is TGTGCCAGCAGTACAGGGTTGGACACTGAAGCTTTCTTT.

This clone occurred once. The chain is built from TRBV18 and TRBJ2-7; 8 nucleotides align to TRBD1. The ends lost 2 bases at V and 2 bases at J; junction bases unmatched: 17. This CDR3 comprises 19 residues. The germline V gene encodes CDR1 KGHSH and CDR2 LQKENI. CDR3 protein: CASSPGQGFWLSPTYEQYF. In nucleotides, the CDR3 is TGTGCCAGCTCACCAGGACAGGGCTTTTGGTTATCCCCAACCTACGAGCAGTACTTC.

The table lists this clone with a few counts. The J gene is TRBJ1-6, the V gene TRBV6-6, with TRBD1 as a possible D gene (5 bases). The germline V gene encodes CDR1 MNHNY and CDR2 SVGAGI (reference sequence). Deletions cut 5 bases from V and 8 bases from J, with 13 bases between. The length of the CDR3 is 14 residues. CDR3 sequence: CASSPGGLYSPLHF. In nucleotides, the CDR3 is TGTGCCAGCAGTCCCGGGGGACTTTATTCACCCCTCCACTTT.

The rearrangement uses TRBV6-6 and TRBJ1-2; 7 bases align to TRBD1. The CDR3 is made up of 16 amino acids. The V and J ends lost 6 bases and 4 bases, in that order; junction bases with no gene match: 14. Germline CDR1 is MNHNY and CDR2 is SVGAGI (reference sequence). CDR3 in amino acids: CASRPPRDRDGYGYTF. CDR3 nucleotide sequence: TGTGCCAGCAGGCCCCCAAGGGACAGAGACGGCTATGGCTACACCTTC.

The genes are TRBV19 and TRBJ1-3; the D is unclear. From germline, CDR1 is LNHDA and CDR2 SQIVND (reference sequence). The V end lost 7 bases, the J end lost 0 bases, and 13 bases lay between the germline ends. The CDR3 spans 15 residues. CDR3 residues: CASINPPGSGNTIYF. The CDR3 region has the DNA TGTGCCAGTATCAACCCGCCGGGCTCTGGAAACACCATATATTTT.

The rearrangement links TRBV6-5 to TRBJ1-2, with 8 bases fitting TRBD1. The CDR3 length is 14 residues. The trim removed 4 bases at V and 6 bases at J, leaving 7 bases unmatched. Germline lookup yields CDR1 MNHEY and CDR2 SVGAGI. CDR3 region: CASSSGGIGNGYTF. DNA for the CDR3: TGTGCCAGCAGTTCAGGGGGCATTGGAAATGGCTACACCTTC.

CDR3 sequence: CASSNQGTGGTEAFF. Here the CDR3 DNA reads TGTGCCAGTAGTAATCAGGGGACAGGGGGCACTGAAGCTTTCTTT. The chain links TRBV19 to TRBJ1-1; 11 bases are a match to TRBD1. With 4 bases clipped from V and 4 bases from J, the junction kept 5 bases outside the gene matches. In germline, CDR1 is LNHDA, CDR2 SQIVND (reference sequence). The CDR3 loop spans 15 amino acids.

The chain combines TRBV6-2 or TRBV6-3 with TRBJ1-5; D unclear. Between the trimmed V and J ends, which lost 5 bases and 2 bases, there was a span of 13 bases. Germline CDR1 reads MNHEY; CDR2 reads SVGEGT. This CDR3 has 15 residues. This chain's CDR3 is CASSPMTGGNQPQHF. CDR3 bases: TGTGCCAGCAGTCCGATGACTGGAGGCAATCAGCCCCAGCATTTT.

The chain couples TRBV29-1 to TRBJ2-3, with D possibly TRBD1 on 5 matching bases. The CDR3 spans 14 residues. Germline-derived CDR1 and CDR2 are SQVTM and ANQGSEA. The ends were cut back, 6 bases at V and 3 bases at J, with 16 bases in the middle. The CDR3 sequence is CSVRAQSITDTQYF. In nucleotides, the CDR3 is TGCAGCGTCAGGGCACAATCGATTACAGATACGCAGTATTTT.

The CDR3 region is CASSRTGVETQYF. DNA of the CDR3: TGTGCCAGCAGCCGGACAGGGGTAGAGACCCAGTACTTC. The chain has TRBV7-9 and TRBJ2-5; TRBD1 agrees at 9 bases. Per germline, CDR1 SEHNR and CDR2 FQNEAQ (reference sequence). J lost 4 bases, V lost 5 bases, and 2 bases had no gene match. CDR3 length equals 13 residues.

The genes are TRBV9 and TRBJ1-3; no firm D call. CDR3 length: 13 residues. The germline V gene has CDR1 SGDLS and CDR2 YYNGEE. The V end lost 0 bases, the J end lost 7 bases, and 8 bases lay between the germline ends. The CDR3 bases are TGTGCCAGCAGCGTAGCCGGGAGCAACACCATATATTTT. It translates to CASSVAGSNTIYF. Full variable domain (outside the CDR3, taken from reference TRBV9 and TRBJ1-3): DSGVTQTPKHLITATGQRVTLRCSPRSGDLSVYWYQQSLDQGLQFLIQYYNGEERAKGNILERFSAQQFPDLHSELNLSSLELGDSALYFCASSVAGSNTIYFGEGSWLTVV.

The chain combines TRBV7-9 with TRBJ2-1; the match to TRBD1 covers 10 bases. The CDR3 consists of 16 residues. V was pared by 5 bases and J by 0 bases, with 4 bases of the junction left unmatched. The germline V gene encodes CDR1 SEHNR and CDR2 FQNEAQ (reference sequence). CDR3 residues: CASSPWTGGSYNEQFF. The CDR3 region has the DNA TGTGCCAGCAGCCCTTGGACAGGGGGCTCCTACAATGAGCAGTTCTTC. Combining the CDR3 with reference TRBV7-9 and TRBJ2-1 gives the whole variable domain DTGVSQNPRHKITKRGQNVTFRCDPISEHNRLYWYRQTLGQGPEFLTYFQNEAQLEKSRLLSDRFSAERPKGSFSTLEIQRTEQGDSAMYLCASSPWTGGSYNEQFFGPGTRLTVL.

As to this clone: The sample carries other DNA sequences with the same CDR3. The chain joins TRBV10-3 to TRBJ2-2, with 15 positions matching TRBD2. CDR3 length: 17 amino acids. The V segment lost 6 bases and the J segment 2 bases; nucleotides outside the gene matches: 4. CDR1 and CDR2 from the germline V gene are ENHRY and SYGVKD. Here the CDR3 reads CAIRGTSGGPNTGELFF. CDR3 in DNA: TGTGCCATCAGGGGGACTAGCGGGGGGCCAAACACCGGGGAGCTGTTTTTT.